This T cell receptor beta chain emerged from a study of cytomegalovirus exposure and HLA in healthy donors (dated by TCRdb to 2015 to 2018). Study-level background: According to an earlier analysis of 550 to 700 of the donors, some 170 million T cells yielded over 90 million unique TCR beta sequences and roughly 280 Gb of sequence data. An early release covering 550 to 700 HLA-typed donors comprised about 300 gigabases of sequencing data and 85 million or so unique TCR sequences. Of the 350 to 450 genotyped donors, about 80% fell in the genetic ancestry cluster associated with self-reported Caucasian donors. The study aimed to test whether signatures of past pathogen exposure could be identified by cataloging public T cell receptors. Using immunosequencing, the study profiled T cell repertoires from approximately 700 subjects and related those repertoires to cytomegalovirus serostatus. A separate validation cohort of 90 to 150 different subjects was used in addition to the roughly 720-subject first cohort. To predict cytomegalovirus infection status, the study combined high-throughput TCR immunosequencing, statistical association of individual TCRs with disease status, and machine learning. To study patterns of TCR occurrence, a later analysis re-analyzed previously published TCR beta repertoires from around 700 donors and added high-resolution HLA genotyping. Rather than drawing on any new phenotypic data, the later analysis identified candidate immune exposures from TCR beta sequences and the way those sequences occurred across donors. To decide whether each TCR beta V gene segment behaved as functional or pseudogenic, an earlier analysis of some 600 of the donors relied on high-throughput TCR beta sequencing. Donor age, sex, ethnicity and CMV serostatus were compiled together with the repertoire data. A later genetic analysis took genome-wide SNP genotypes for about 65% of the roughly 670 donors and used that subset as a discovery cohort. Every repertoire in the discovery cohort had been generated on one and the same sequencing platform. HLA typing included class I and class II loci at four-digit resolution. Typing coverage varied by locus: about 620-630 donors for A, B, C, DRB1 and DQB1; approximately 560 for DQA1; more than 600 for DPA1; around 490 for DPB1. A handful of DR-DQ haplotypes were handled as single units for association and clustering because linkage in the cohort was strong. Among about 390 genotyped donors of the cohort, an average of approximately 240,000 unique TCR beta nucleotide sequences were sequenced per donor, around 18% of them non-productive. Here is what the overall study found, with its caveats: The cohort was sequenced for TCR beta chains only, and without alpha or paired-chain data the features that could be detected were limited. According to a later analysis, TCR association rates differed among HLA loci, with DRB1 alleles showing the most associated TCRs and HLA-C alleles showing the fewest. Several of the top co-occurrence clusters appeared to be linked to parvovirus B19, influenza, CMV and Epstein-Barr virus, according to a later analysis. Because HLA typing was unavailable for some donors at each locus, only the typed subset was used in association tests. The authors suggested that the approach could potentially be extended to other disease states and immunological phenotypes. A few of the identified cytomegalovirus-associated TCR beta chains were confirmed in vitro to be specific for cytomegalovirus antigens. According to a later genetic analysis, donors in an Asian-associated ancestry cluster had fewer N-insertions in productive TCRs than the approximately 670-donor mean. While some public TCRs were present in many individuals, most TCR sequences turned up only very rarely across donors. V-gene and J-gene trimming of TCR beta chains was associated with a missense DCLRE1C variant in a later genetic analysis, and the association was replicated in an independent cohort. In a later analysis, HLA-associated TCR beta chains were found to be more clonally expanded and to have lower generation probabilities than equally common non-associated chains. CMV serostatus was the only immune exposure information available for the cohort. Assigning TCR associations to individual alleles was difficult when HLA alleles, especially DR and DQ, strongly co-occurred. A total of 150 to 200 TCR beta chains were listed by the study as associated with cytomegalovirus. The presence/absence analyses assumed that sequencing depth was roughly uniform across donors, and that assumption may not be true. Specific HLA alleles were associated with 18,000 or so TCR beta sequences at a false discovery rate of 0.05 in a later analysis. A further reported finding was that TCR beta sequences accurately predicted the HLA-A and HLA-B alleles for most subjects in the first cohort. A cluster of highly shared sequence variants was judged likely to be a technical artifact of the sequencing pipeline. Some IMGT-functional V segments, including TRBV6-2 and TRBV6-3, could not be distinguished by the 87-base-pair reads and were therefore excluded. Correlated functional status among segregating V segments might reflect linkage disequilibrium, but an unknown experimental factor could not be ruled out. In an earlier analysis of some 500 of the donors, most TCR beta V segments appeared in productive rearrangements about 87% or about 30% of the time, broadly matching IMGT annotations. In both the original and validation cohorts, the classifier was reported to diagnose cytomegalovirus status with high specificity and sensitivity. A later analysis found that most CMV-associated TCR beta chains appeared HLA-restricted, with HLA associations seemingly driven largely by CMV exposure. The earlier analysis of approximately 590 of the donors excluded fewer than 20 rarely observed V segments, including chromosome 9 orphons, because counts were too low.

This clone was recorded a few times. Its antigen remains unidentified. No much larger clonotype is one base removed from it; base qualities were not supplied. The library was prepared using the immunoSEQ multiplex PCR assay. A mixture of 60 forward primers for TCR Vbeta segments and 13 reverse primers for TCR Jbeta segments was used in the multiplex PCR. A multiplex PCR assay on genomic DNA amplified the CDR3 region of rearranged TCR beta genes. Amplified TCR beta libraries were sequenced as 87-base-pair reads on the Illumina HiSeq System. The study's own analysis went as follows. A later analysis tallied roughly 80 million unique TCR beta chains across the 700 or so repertoires, and roughly 11 million of those chains were shared by two or more donors. Raw reads were error-corrected and collapsed into unique sequences with a nearest-neighbor algorithm that merged closely related sequences to remove PCR and sequencing errors. CDR3 sequences were aligned to IMGT reference sequences to assign V, D and J gene segments. For a sequence to be retained, a match of at least six nucleotides to both a V gene segment and a J gene segment was required. A rearrangement was called productive if the CDR3 had no stop codons and remained in frame with V and J, and every other rearrangement was called non-productive. Following IMGT convention, CDR3 was defined as the stretch from the second conserved V-encoded cysteine up to the conserved J-encoded phenylalanine. The earlier analysis of roughly 590 of the donors excluded sequences that lacked an unambiguous match to a single V gene segment. An earlier analysis of approximately 590 of the donors called V segments functional above 56.7% productive rearrangements and segregating when the between-donor standard deviation exceeded 5%. A statistical classification framework was built to diagnose cytomegalovirus status from the catalog of TCR beta chain sequences. V and J gene assignment, in a later analysis, came from comparing TCR nucleotide sequences with IMGT/GENE-DB human TR gene sequences. Using the TCRdist pipeline, a later analysis assigned CDR3 sequences along with most-parsimonious VDJ recombination scenarios. In a later analysis, each TCR beta chain was defined by its CDR3 amino acid sequence together with its V-gene family, and reads lacking a unique V-gene family were excluded. To address suspected cross-contamination and a sequencing artifact, a later analysis removed 592 highly shared, low-generation-probability nucleotide sequences. A later analysis calculated a clonal expansion index for each public chain from normalized within-repertoire ranks of inferred template counts. A later analysis computed generation probabilities with a VDJ recombination model fitted to out-of-frame rearrangements, and checked the results against IGoR. In a later analysis, hypergeometric tests were used to score TCR-TCR, TCR-HLA and TCR-CMV co-occurrence, with a repertoire-size bias correction applied to TCR pairs. False discovery rates were estimated in a later analysis by permuting HLA or CMV assignments 20 times. In a later analysis, co-occurring TCRs were grouped with DBSCAN, and TCRdist sequence similarity was added when clustering was performed within HLA-allele-positive subsets. Repertoires with fewer than 30,000 or more than 120,000 public chains were left out of co-occurrence clustering, as were several repertoires with anomalous nucleotide sharing. As stored in TCRdb, this immuneACCESS dataset retains in-frame rearrangements with V and J assigned. A fraction of the clones does not appear; measured against another copy, unresolved V genes explain less than half of the discrepancy, and the remainder lacks a known reason. Clone size and V and J calls were adopted from that table, with D and trimming inferred from the DNA. This sample lists about 150,000 clones; about two thirds were detected once. Of the sample, approximately 4.2% falls within the top ten clones.

According to the germline V gene, CDR1 reads SGHRS and CDR2 reads YFSETQ. Unmatched junction bases come to 8, with V trimmed by 8 bases and J by 6 bases. From its cysteine to its phenylalanine, the CDR3 spans 14 amino acids. The CDR3 DNA has 42 bases and is translated from base 1. The cohort consisted of approximately 670 healthy bone marrow donors. Cohort members were all nominally healthy when sampled, although unrecorded immune exposures were likely present. The donor tested CMV seropositive, placing the donor among the roughly 300 seropositive members of the cohort. Every donor gave a peripheral blood sample, and the peripheral blood mononuclear cells from that sample were used for TCR beta sequencing. Genomic DNA was extracted from the blood cell samples with the Qiagen DNeasy Blood Extraction Kit.

The V gene is TRBV5-1 and the J gene is TRBJ1-4, with 9 bases aligning to TRBD1. The material sequenced was PBMCs. The source of this sequence is a man aged 45-65 years in good health and CMV-seropositive. The DNA sequence follows: TGCGCCAGTAAACAAACAGGGGGCCATGAAAAACTGTTTTTT. It encodes CASKQTGGHEKLFF.